The source of this T cell receptor beta chain is a study of blood T cell repertoires in COVID-19. Study context: T cells, B-cell-depleted T cells, or PBMCs provided the cDNA or gDNA that served as material.

Per the study methods: Reference gene primer amplification gave estimated nucleated cell counts. Only in-frame clones appear in the TCRdb table, and some are missing; sequencing was by immunoSEQ multiplex PCR. V, J and clone size were drawn from that table, and D and trimming were deduced from the DNA. The sample lists 80,000 to 100,000 clones; more than 60% were seen once. The clonotype comes from a human donor in a cohort sampled during active COVID-19. Sample: peripheral blood.

CDR3 bases: TGTGCCAGCAGTTTTTTCCCGCTTCGACTGGAAAGCACAGATACGCAGTATTTT. Its protein is CASSFFPLRLESTDTQYF. V gene TRBV27 combines with J gene TRBJ2-3; no reliable D call. CDR1 is MNHEY and CDR2 is SMNVEV in the germline V gene (reference sequence). The CDR3 has 18 residues. Deletions cut 3 bases from V and 0 bases from J, with 19 bases between.